This T cell receptor (beta chain) came from a study of cytomegalovirus exposure and HLA in healthy donors. Study results and limitations: In vitro confirmation showed three CMV-associated chains to be CMV antigen specific.

The PCR was carried out with 60 Vbeta primers and 13 Jbeta primers. Assay: immunoSEQ multiplex PCR; the TCRdb copy retains only in-frame clones and omits some. The table has some 130,000 clones, 60% to 75% seen once. With respect to this clone: The antigen remains undetermined.

CDR1 and CDR2 from the germline V gene are SGHNT and YYREEE (reference sequence). The length of the CDR3 is 14 residues. The V gene lost 1 base and the J gene lost 3 bases, with 8 bases spanning the gap. V gene TRBV5-4 combines with J gene TRBJ1-5, with D tentatively TRBD1 (5 bases). The TCR originated in a human donor in good health. Material for sequencing was PBMCs. CDR3 amino acids: CASSLLGVNQPQHF. DNA of the CDR3: TGTGCCAGCAGCTTGTTAGGGGTCAATCAGCCCCAGCATTTT.